What follows describes a single T cell receptor beta chain. Other DNA sequences from this sample encode an identical CDR3 as well. Using immunoSEQ multiplex PCR, the repertoire was profiled, and TCRdb retains in-frame clones only, with some absent. This table has about 2.2 million clones, 85% to 95% appearing once. The data derive from a study of shared clonotypes between healthy human individuals. It was CD45RO-negative cells, positively selected for CCR7, that made up naive CD8 cells, with terminally differentiated effector memory CD45RA+ cells excluded. The germline gives CDR1 SEHNR, CDR2 FQNEAQ (reference sequence). This CDR3 has 14 residues. Trimming stripped 6 bases from V and 2 bases from J, with 14 bases between.

V usage is TRBV7-9 and J usage is TRBJ2-7; D may be TRBD1 or TRBD2 (5 bases each). The origin of this receptor is a man between 18 and 35 years old in good health. Some clones in this sample may be carry-over from other donors' samples. The sample taken for sequencing was naive CD8+ T cells from PBMCs. CDR3 coding DNA: TGTGCCAGCAGTTTGTCCGGGACCCCCTACGAGCAGTACTTC. Translating gives CASSLSGTPYEQYF.